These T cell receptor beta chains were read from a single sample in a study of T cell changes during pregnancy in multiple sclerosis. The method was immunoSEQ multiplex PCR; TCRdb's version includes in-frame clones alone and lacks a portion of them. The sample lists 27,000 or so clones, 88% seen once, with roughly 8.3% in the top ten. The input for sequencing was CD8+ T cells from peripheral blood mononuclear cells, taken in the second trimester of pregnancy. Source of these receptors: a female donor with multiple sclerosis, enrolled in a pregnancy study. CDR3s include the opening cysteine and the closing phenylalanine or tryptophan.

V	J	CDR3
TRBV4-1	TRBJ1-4	CASSQDPTVELFF
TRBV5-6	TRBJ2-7	CASSFGTGSYEQYF
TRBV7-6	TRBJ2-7	CASSRRLVSPYEQYF
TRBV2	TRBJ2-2	CASRDIQNTGELFF
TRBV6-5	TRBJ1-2	CASSFTQQGAIGGYTF
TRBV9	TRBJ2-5	CASSGPRVETQYF
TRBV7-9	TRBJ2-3	CASSPTLAGGPADTQYF
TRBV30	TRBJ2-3	CAWSVQVTSTDTQYF
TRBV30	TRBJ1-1	CAWSSQQGTEAFF
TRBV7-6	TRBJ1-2	CASTRGGYGYTF
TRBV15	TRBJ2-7	CATSRDPDRIYEQYF
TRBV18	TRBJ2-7	CASSPLLAGPTYEQYF
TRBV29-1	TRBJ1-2	CSVEDLGELYGYTF
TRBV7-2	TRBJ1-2	CASSSWDSGYGYTF
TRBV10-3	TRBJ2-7	CAISESMVTGISYEQYF
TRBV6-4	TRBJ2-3	CASSESPGGNTQYF
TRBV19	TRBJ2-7	CASSMGQGDYEQYF
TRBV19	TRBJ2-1	CASSIGIRDNEQFF
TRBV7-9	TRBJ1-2	CASSFPGTVYGYTF
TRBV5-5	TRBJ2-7	CASSFFQEETHEQYF
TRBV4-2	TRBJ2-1	CASSQESGTADEQFF
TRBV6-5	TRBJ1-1	CASSARGDGTEAFF
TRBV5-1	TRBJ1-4	CASSLERGGTNEKLFF
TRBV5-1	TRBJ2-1	CASSLGFRGTGSYNEQFF
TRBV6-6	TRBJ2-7	CASSYLAGGVPYEQYF
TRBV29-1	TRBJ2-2	CSTWRDTGELFF
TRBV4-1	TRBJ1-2	CASNLGRRPRGGYTF
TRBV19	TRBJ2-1	CASSIRGRYNEQFF
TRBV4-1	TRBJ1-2	CASSHETGTNYGYTF
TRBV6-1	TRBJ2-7	CASSEGGASYEQYF
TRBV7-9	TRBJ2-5	CASSLGPAGTQETQYF
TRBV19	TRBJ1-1	CASSIVPGVGTEAFF
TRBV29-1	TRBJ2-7	CSGGTGVDEQYF
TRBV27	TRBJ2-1	CASRLGPNEQFF
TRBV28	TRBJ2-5	CASAGGFEETQYF
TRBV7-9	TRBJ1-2	CASIPGGGAGYGYTF
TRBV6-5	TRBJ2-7	CASSTGGGGSYEQYF
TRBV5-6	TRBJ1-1	CASSFQNTEAFF
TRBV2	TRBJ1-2	CASRAGQGALHGYTF
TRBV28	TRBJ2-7	CASSLSLAGGTYEQYF
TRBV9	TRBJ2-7	CASSRLAGDSYEQYF
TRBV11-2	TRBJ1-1	CASSSPWAGEMNTEAFF
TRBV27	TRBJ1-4	CASSFRGTFSLATNEKLFF
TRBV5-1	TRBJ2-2	CASSLQGRASGELFF
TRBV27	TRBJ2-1	CASSFIAGGPDGEQFF
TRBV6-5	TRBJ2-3	CASTNTDTQYF
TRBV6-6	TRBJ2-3	CASSYERGGRTDTQYF
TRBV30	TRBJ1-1	CAWSSAEAFF
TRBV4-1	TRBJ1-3	CASSQVSRGNTIYF